The 25 T cell receptor beta chains in this list originate from one sample, sequenced in a study of patients and donors after allogeneic stem cell transplantation. TCRdb ran MiXCR on the RT-PCR reads and lists one entry per CDR3 protein. The table records about 960,000 distinct CDR3 sequences, about a sixth of them present only once. The sequenced sample consisted of blood, either unsorted or a sorted T cell fraction (not recorded which). The receptor set was obtained from a human donor who was either an allogeneic HSCT recipient or a stem cell or donor lymphocyte infusion donor (not recorded which). It is not recorded whose cells these are; they may come from a transplant donor.

This clonotype has only a few counts. CDR3 bases: TGTGCCATCAGTGAGCCTACTAGCGGGGGGGGAGAGACCCAGTACTTC. As protein: CAISEPTSGGGETQYF. This chain joins TRBV10-3 and TRBJ2-5, with TRBD2 matching 13 bases. The CDR3 has 16 amino acids. The ends lost 2 bases at V and 4 bases at J; junction bases unmatched: 4. The germline V gene encodes CDR1 ENHRY and CDR2 SYGVKD.

This clonotype has at least ten counts. In DNA, the CDR3 is TGTGCCACCAGTGACGCCGCTAGCGGGAGTTACAATGAGCAGTTCTTC. This encodes CATSDAASGSYNEQFF. The chain employs TRBV24-1 and TRBJ2-1; 10 bases match TRBD2. The germline gives CDR1 KGHDR, CDR2 SFDVKD. The trim removed 4 bases at V and 4 bases at J, leaving 6 bases unmatched. The CDR3 is 16 amino acids.

The chain combines TRBV10-3 with TRBJ2-1, with 9 nucleotides matching TRBD2. Germline V gene lookup returns CDR1 ENHRY and CDR2 SYGVKD. J lost 7 bases, V lost 8 bases, and 6 bases had no gene match. The CDR3 is 13 amino acids. DNA for the CDR3: TGTGCCATCGTAGCGGGAGACGGAAATGAGCAGTTCTTC. It translates to CAIVAGDGNEQFF.

This clonotype was detected a few times. This chain joins TRBV20-1 and TRBJ1-1; D may be TRBD1 (6 bases). Germline CDR1 is DFQATT and CDR2 is SNEGSKA (reference sequence). The CDR3 sequence is 13 residues long. Trimming removed 4 bases from V and 4 bases from J, with 13 bases in between. CDR3 sequence reads: CSATTGFGTEAFF. The CDR3 DNA reads TGCAGTGCTACTACAGGGTTCGGCACTGAAGCTTTCTTT.

This clonotype has more than one count but fewer than ten. V and J are TRBV27 and TRBJ1-2; tentative D call: TRBD1 (5 bases). Germline V lookup: CDR1 MNHEY, CDR2 SMNVEV (reference sequence). This CDR3 has 13 residues. V was shortened by 7 bases and J by 6 bases, with 15 bases between the two germline ends. The CDR3 DNA follows: TGTGCCAGCACCCGGGAAGGGGCGGATGGCTACACCTTC. Translation: CASTREGADGYTF.

The chain recombines TRBV11-1 with TRBJ2-5; TRBD2 matches 10 bases. This CDR3 has 18 residues. After removal of 4 bases from V and 3 bases from J, the junction contained 14 bases not matched to a gene. Per germline, CDR1 SGHAT and CDR2 FQDESV (reference sequence). The CDR3 is CASSSGTSDTGWEETQYF. The CDR3 region has the DNA TGTGCCAGCAGCTCCGGGACTAGCGATACAGGATGGGAAGAGACCCAGTACTTC.

This clonotype was counted only a few times. The chain has TRBV20-1 and TRBJ2-6; D is uncertain. Germline values: CDR1 DFQATT, CDR2 SNEGSKA (reference sequence). Trimming removed 1 base at V and 0 bases at J, with 7 bases between. The CDR3 covers 15 residues. The CDR3 DNA is TGCAGTGCTAGAGGTACCCTCTCTGGGGCCAACGTCCTGACTTTC. It encodes CSARGTLSGANVLTF.

This clonotype turned up a few times. The chain employs TRBV12-3 or TRBV12-4 and TRBJ1-5; 12 bases map to TRBD1. V shed 5 bases, J shed 4 bases, and the junction held 9 bases outside the gene matches. The CDR3 sequence is 17 residues long. The CDR3 spells CASSRGTGGRRNQPQHF. CDR3 DNA: TGTGCCAGCAGTAGGGGGACAGGGGGCCGTAGAAATCAGCCCCAGCATTTT.

The sample holds a few counts of this clonotype. This chain joins TRBV5-1 and TRBJ2-5, with 14 bases identical to TRBD2. The CDR3 extends over 17 amino acids. CDR1 is SGHRS and CDR2 is YFSETQ in the germline V gene. The V segment lost 4 bases and the J segment 3 bases; nucleotides outside the gene matches: 8. This chain's CDR3 is CASSRGVGLAGEETQYF. For the CDR3, the DNA is TGCGCCAGCAGCCGAGGGGTGGGACTAGCGGGGGAAGAGACCCAGTACTTC.

The V gene is TRBV19, the J gene TRBJ2-7, with D possibly matching TRBD1 (5 bases). Trimming pared 6 bases from V and 4 bases from J, leaving 13 bases between. Germline-derived CDR1 and CDR2 are LNHDA and SQIVND (reference sequence). CDR3 length: 13 residues. DNA for the CDR3: TGTGCCAGTAGCGCGAAAGGGGCTTACGAGCAGTACTTC. Translated, it gives CASSAKGAYEQYF.

The count of this clonotype is one. The chain is built from TRBV4-3 and TRBJ2-1, with 8 bases that match TRBD2. The CDR3 length is 16 residues. Looked up from germline, CDR1 is LGHNA and CDR2 is YSLEER. V lost 0 bases, J lost 8 bases, and 9 bases stayed unmatched. The chain's CDR3 is CASSQDGGGGIDEQFF. The CDR3 DNA follows: TGCGCCAGCAGCCAAGATGGTGGCGGGGGGATTGATGAGCAGTTCTTC.

J is TRBJ2-5 and V is TRBV12-5; 9 bases are shared with TRBD1. Looked up from germline, CDR1 is LGHNT and CDR2 is FRNRAP. V dropped 5 bases and J dropped 4; count of bases not matched to a gene: 14. This CDR3 spans 17 amino acids. CDR3 coding DNA: TGTGCTAGTGGTCCTGCAACCCTGACAGGGGGAATAGAGACCCAGTACTTC. This encodes CASGPATLTGGIETQYF.

CDR3 residues: CAWTSLTEAFF. The CDR3 bases are TGTGCCTGGACTTCGCTCACTGAAGCTTTCTTT. The chain joins TRBV30 to TRBJ1-1; D unclear. The CDR3 has 11 residues. The germline gives CDR1 GTSNPN, CDR2 SVGIG (reference sequence). V lost 4 bases to trimming and J lost 4 bases, with 7 bases between them. Full variable domain (missing parts from reference TRBV30 and TRBJ1-1): SQTIHQWPATLVQPVGSPLSLECTVEGTSNPNLYWYRQAAGRGLQLLFYSVGIGQISSEVPQNLSASRPQDRQFILSSKKLLLSDSGFYLCAWTSLTEAFFGQGTRLTVV.

The rearrangement joins TRBV4-1 to TRBJ1-5; D is undetermined. This CDR3 contains 16 residues. V was trimmed by 0 bases and J by 3 bases, leaving 12 bases between them. Per germline, CDR1 MGHRA and CDR2 YSYEKL. The DNA for the CDR3 is TGCGCCAGCAGCCAAGAGGGTGGACTGCTCAATCAGCCCCAGCATTTT. Amino acid sequence: CASSQEGGLLNQPQHF.

This clonotype was recorded a few times. The chain is built from TRBV5-6 and TRBJ1-5, with no clear D. The CDR3 extends over 14 amino acids. The germline gives CDR1 SGHDT, CDR2 YYEEEE. With 0 bases removed from V and 4 bases from J, the gap between germline ends came to 8 bases. The CDR3 DNA reads TGTGCCAGCAGCTTGGTCGGGGAGAATCAGCCCCAGCATTTT. Amino acid sequence: CASSLVGENQPQHF. The whole variable domain, remainder taken from reference TRBV5-6 and TRBJ1-5, is DAGVTQSPTHLIKTRGQQVTLRCSPKSGHDTVSWYQQALGQGPQFIFQYYEEEERQRGNFPDRFSGHQFPNYSSELNVNALLLGDSALYLCASSLVGENQPQHFGDGTRLSIL.

This clonotype was observed a handful of times. The V and J genes are TRBV12-3 or TRBV12-4 and TRBJ1-1; D is unclear. The CDR3 is made up of 14 amino acids. V was trimmed by 3 bases and J by 0 bases, leaving 8 bases between them. DNA for the CDR3: TGTGCCAGCAGTTTTGACTGGGTGAACACTGAAGCTTTCTTT. It codes for CASSFDWVNTEAFF.

This clonotype occurred a few times. The CDR3 DNA follows: TGCAGTGCTAGTTCACACGGACGGGGCCCTTACGAGCAGTACTTC. Translated: CSASSHGRGPYEQYF. The rearrangement links TRBV20-1 to TRBJ2-7, with D tentatively TRBD1 or TRBD2 (5 bases each). Germline V gives CDR1 DFQATT, CDR2 SNEGSKA (reference sequence). The CDR3 consists of 15 residues. Trimming stripped 3 bases from V and 4 bases from J, with 19 bases between.

The chain joins TRBV7-3 to TRBJ2-1; unclear D gene. This CDR3 is built from 12 residues. The V end was cut by 0 bases, the J end by 9 bases, with 6 bases between. CDR1 and CDR2 from the germline V gene are SGHTA and FQGTGA. Here the CDR3 reads CASSLTGSEQFF. Here the CDR3 DNA reads TGTGCCAGCAGCTTAACAGGGTCTGAGCAGTTCTTC.

The chain is built from TRBV4-3 and TRBJ2-7, with 11 bases matching TRBD2. J gave up 1 base and V 2 bases, and 10 bases lay outside the gene matches. The germline V gene encodes CDR1 LGHNA and CDR2 YSLEER. This CDR3 has 18 residues. CDR3 amino acids: CASSQTIAGGRKSYEQYF. As DNA, the CDR3 is TGCGCCAGCAGCCAAACCATAGCGGGGGGGCGAAAATCCTACGAGCAGTACTTC.

This clonotype occurred a few times. The V call is TRBV5-4, the J call TRBJ2-7; no reliable D call. The CDR3 sequence is 14 residues long. Germline V gives CDR1 SGHNT, CDR2 YYREEE (reference sequence). Between the trimmed V and J ends, which lost 3 bases and 4 bases, there was a span of 14 bases. The CDR3 loop reads CASSYGPAEYEQYF. The CDR3 region has the DNA TGTGCCAGCAGCTACGGACCCGCCGAGTACGAGCAGTACTTC. The full variable domain, completed using reference TRBV5-4 and TRBJ2-7, is ETGVTQSPTHLIKTRGQQVTLRCSSQSGHNTVSWYQQALGQGPQFIFQYYREEENGRGNFPPRFSGLQFPNYSSELNVNALELDDSALYLCASSYGPAEYEQYFGPGTRLTVT.

This clonotype was counted between two and nine times. The chain links TRBV2 to TRBJ2-7; D is ambiguous. V was pared by 5 bases and J by 3 bases, with 14 bases between. Germline V CDR1 and CDR2: SNHLY, FYNNEI. The CDR3 length is 14 residues. The CDR3 spells CASSSLDIVYEQYF. DNA of the CDR3: TGTGCCAGCAGTTCCCTCGACATTGTCTACGAGCAGTACTTC.

The table lists this clonotype with a few counts. This chain links TRBV20-1 with TRBJ2-7, with a tentative D call TRBD2 (6 bases). This CDR3 is built from 13 residues. Trimming left V 2 bases short and J 3 bases short, with 11 bases between. CDR1 DFQATT and CDR2 SNEGSKA come from the germline V gene (reference sequence). CDR3 sequence reads: CSARSGSGYEQYF. Written as DNA, the CDR3 is TGCAGTGCTAGATCCGGGAGCGGCTACGAGCAGTACTTC.

The chain employs TRBV11-1 and TRBJ1-3; D is unresolved. The germline CDR1 and CDR2 sequences are SGHAT and FQDESV (reference sequence). This CDR3 is built from 18 residues. V gave up 5 bases and J gave up 0 bases, with 20 bases separating them. CDR3: CASSPRPTRASSGNTIYF. The CDR3, as DNA: TGTGCCAGCAGCCCCCGGCCCACGAGGGCAAGCTCTGGAAACACCATATATTTT.

The chain carries TRBV20-1 and TRBJ1-6; TRBD1 might be the D (6 bases). V lost 5 bases, J lost 8 bases, and 19 bases lay in between. The CDR3 runs to 15 residues. Germline values: CDR1 DFQATT, CDR2 SNEGSKA (reference sequence). The CDR3 DNA sequence: TGCAGTGCTCGTATTCGCCCAGGGGAAGATTCACCCCTCCACTTT. As protein: CSARIRPGEDSPLHF.

Only a few counts were recorded for this clonotype. V and J are TRBV27 and TRBJ2-1; D gene uncertain. Germline loops: CDR1 MNHEY, CDR2 SMNVEV (reference sequence). Trimming removed 3 bases at V and 7 bases at J, with 10 bases between. There are 13 residues in the CDR3. The CDR3 sequence: CASSFLPGNEQFF. CDR3 nucleotide sequence: TGTGCCAGCAGTTTTCTGCCCGGGAATGAGCAGTTCTTC.